The 5 T cell receptor beta chains presented below share a single source sample, sequenced in a study of Ad26.COV2.S vaccination and SARS-CoV-2 variants. Sequenced by immunoSEQ multiplex PCR; TCRdb stores in-frame clones only, minus some. The sample has some 460,000 clones; roughly nine tenths are singletons. Treatment noted: some 20 received Ad26.COV2.S at low or high dose, single or two shots; 5 received placebo; per-sample allocation not given. The samples date from day 63 after the first vaccine or placebo injection. The sequenced sample was peripheral blood, obtained in a trial of Ad26.COV2.S vaccine versus placebo. Receptors were obtained from a person between 18 and 65 years old who received the Ad26.COV2.S COVID-19 vaccine or a placebo.

The J gene is TRBJ2-7, the V gene TRBV10-2; no firm D call. The CDR3 has 11 amino acids. CDR1 is WSHSY and CDR2 is SAAADI in the germline V gene. The V end lost 2 bases, the J end lost 9 bases, and 8 bases lay between the germline ends. CDR3 in amino acids: CASSEGSLQYF. The CDR3 nucleotides read TGCGCCAGCAGTGAGGGGTCATTGCAGTACTTC.

The chain recombines TRBV21-1 with TRBJ1-2. TRBV21-1 is a listed pseudogene. The CDR3 covers 15 residues. The CDR3 DNA reads TGTGCCAGCACCAAAAGGACGGCTGCGTGGTATGGCTACACCTTC. Translation gives CASTKRTAAWYGYTF.

The chain joins TRBV3-1 (or the pseudogene TRBV3-2) to TRBJ2-1, with 9 bases fitting TRBD2. V trimming: 0 bases; J trimming: 10 bases; junction bases outside the gene matches: 7. The CDR3 is made up of 15 amino acids. Germline CDR1 is LGHDT and CDR2 is YNNKEL (reference sequence). The CDR3 reads CASSQEISGSGEQFF. CDR3 nucleotides: TGTGCCAGCAGCCAAGAAATTAGCGGGAGCGGCGAGCAGTTCTTC.

The chain carries TRBV30 and TRBJ2-3; 8 bases are a match to TRBD1. Germline loops: CDR1 GTSNPN, CDR2 SVGIG (reference sequence). This CDR3 comprises 14 residues. The J segment lost 5 bases and the V segment lost 1 base, leaving 5 bases of the junction unmatched. The CDR3 region is CAWSGTGFRDTQYF. Here the CDR3 DNA reads TGTGCCTGGAGTGGGACAGGGTTCCGAGATACGCAGTATTTT.

The chain recombines TRBV4-3 with TRBJ1-2, with D unresolved. The CDR3 is 13 amino acids. Trimming took off 6 bases at V and 6 bases at J, with 14 bases between the two ends. The germline gives CDR1 LGHNA, CDR2 YSLEER. CDR3 sequence: CASSKWGSDGYTF. The CDR3 nucleotides are TGCGCCAGCAGTAAGTGGGGAAGCGATGGCTACACCTTC.